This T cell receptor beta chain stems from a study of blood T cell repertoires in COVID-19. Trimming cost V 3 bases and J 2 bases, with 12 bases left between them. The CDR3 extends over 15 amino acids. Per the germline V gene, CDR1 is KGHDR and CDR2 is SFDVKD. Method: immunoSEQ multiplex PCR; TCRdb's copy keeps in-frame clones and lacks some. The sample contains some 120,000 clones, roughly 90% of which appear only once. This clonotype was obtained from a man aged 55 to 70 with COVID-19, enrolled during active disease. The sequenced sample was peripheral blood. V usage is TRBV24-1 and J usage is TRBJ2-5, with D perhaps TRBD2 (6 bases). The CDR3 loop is CATSDVSGRQETQYF. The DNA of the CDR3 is TGTGCCACCAGTGATGTTAGCGGACGTCAAGAGACCCAGTACTTC.